This T cell receptor beta chain was sequenced in a study of T cell responses to AZD1222 COVID-19 vaccine. Sequencing was performed with immunoSEQ multiplex PCR; in TCRdb, only in-frame clones are kept and a portion is missing. The sample shows about 120,000 clones, roughly 89% of them seen only once. V was shortened by 3 bases and J by 5 bases, with 8 bases between the two germline ends. The CDR3 has 13 residues. Germline V gene sequence: CDR1 SGHTA, CDR2 FQGNSA. Broader study findings: Regions left unmutated in variants are reportedly the target of nearly half of spike-specific TCRs. Among those given AZD1222, only five or six were seropositive at baseline.

For this clone: Its antigen is still unknown.

The sample consisted of peripheral blood, taken on day 0 of AZD1222 vaccination. The chain joins TRBV7-2 to TRBJ1-3; D call uncertain. This clonotype was obtained from an adult in good health. This CDR3 reads CASSFDGRNTIYF. In DNA, the CDR3 is TGTGCCAGCAGCTTTGACGGAAGAAACACCATATATTTT.